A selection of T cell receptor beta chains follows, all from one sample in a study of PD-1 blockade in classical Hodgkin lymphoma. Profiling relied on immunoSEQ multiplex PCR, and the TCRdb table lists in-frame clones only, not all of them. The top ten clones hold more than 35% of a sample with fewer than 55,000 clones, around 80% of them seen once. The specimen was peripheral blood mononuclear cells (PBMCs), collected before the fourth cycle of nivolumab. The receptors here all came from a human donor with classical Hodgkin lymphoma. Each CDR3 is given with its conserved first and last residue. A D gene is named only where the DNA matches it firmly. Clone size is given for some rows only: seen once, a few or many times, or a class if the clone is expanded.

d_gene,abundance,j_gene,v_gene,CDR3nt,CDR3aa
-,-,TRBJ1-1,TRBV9,TGTGCCAGCAGCCCTAGGCCATCGAACACTGAAGCTTTCTTT,CASSPRPSNTEAFF
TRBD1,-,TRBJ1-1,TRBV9,TGTGCCAGCAGCCCGCGGGACAGCTTGAACACTGAAGCTTTCTTT,CASSPRDSLNTEAFF
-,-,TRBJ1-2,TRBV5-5,TGTGCCAGCAGCTTGGTAGGAACTAACTATGGCTACACCTTC,CASSLVGTNYGYTF
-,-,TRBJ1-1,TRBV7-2,TGTGCCAGCAGCTTAGTAGGGGCAGGGGCTTGGACTGAAGCTTTCTTT,CASSLVGAGAWTEAFF
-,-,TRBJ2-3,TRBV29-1,TGCAGCGTTGAAGGGGAAGGACTAGGACAGACAGATACGCAGTATTTT,CSVEGEGLGQTDTQYF
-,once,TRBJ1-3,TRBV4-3,TGCGCCAGCAGCCCATTAGACAGCTCTGGAAACACCATATATTTT,CASSPLDSSGNTIYF
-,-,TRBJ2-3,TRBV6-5,TGTGCCAGCAGTTATGAGAGGGGGAGCACAGATACGCAGTATTTT,CASSYERGSTDTQYF
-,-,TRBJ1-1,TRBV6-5,TGTGCCAGCAGTGACAGGCACACTGAAGCTTTCTTT,CASSDRHTEAFF
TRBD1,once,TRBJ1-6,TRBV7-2,TGTGCCAGCAGCCCATCCTCAGGGGGTGCCAATTCACCCCTCCACTTT,CASSPSSGGANSPLHF
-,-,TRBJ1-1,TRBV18,TGTGCCAGCTCACCACCAGGGGGGCAGGTTTCGGCTTTCTTT,CASSPPGGQVSAFF
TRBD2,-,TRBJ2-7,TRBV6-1,TGTGCCAGCAGTAGGACTAGCGGACTCCTCTACGAGCAGTACTTC,CASSRTSGLLYEQYF
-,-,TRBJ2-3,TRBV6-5,TGTGCCAGCAGTTATGCCAGCCCCACAGATACGCAGTATTTT,CASSYASPTDTQYF
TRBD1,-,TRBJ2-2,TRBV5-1,TGCGCCAGCAGCTGGAGTGGGACAGCGAACACCGGGGAGCTGTTTTTT,CASSWSGTANTGELFF
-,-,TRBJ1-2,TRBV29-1,TGCAGCGTTGATCAGAACTATGGCTACACCTTC,CSVDQNYGYTF
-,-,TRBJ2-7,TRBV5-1,TGCGCCAGCAGCTTGAGGAGGACTAACATTTCCTACGAGCAGTACTTC,CASSLRRTNISYEQYF
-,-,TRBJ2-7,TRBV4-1,TGCGCCAGCAGCCAGGCGAGTCCCAAGTCAACCTACGAGCAGTACTTC,CASSQASPKSTYEQYF
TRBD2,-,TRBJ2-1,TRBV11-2,TGTGCCAGCAGCCCGACTAGCGGGGGATTCAATGAGCAGTTCTTC,CASSPTSGGFNEQFF
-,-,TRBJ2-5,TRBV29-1,TGCAGCGTTTCCCTGGGCGGCCAAGAGACCCAGTACTTC,CSVSLGGQETQYF
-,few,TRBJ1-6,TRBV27,TGTGCCAGCACAACAGGGCTGGATTCACCCCTCCACTTT,CASTTGLDSPLHF
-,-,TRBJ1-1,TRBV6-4,TGTGCCAGTGCCGTTGATCTGAACACTGAAGCTTTCTTT,CASAVDLNTEAFF
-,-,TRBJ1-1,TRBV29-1,TGCAGCGTTGAAGACTTAACGCCCCAGGGAACTGAAGCTTTCTTT,CSVEDLTPQGTEAFF